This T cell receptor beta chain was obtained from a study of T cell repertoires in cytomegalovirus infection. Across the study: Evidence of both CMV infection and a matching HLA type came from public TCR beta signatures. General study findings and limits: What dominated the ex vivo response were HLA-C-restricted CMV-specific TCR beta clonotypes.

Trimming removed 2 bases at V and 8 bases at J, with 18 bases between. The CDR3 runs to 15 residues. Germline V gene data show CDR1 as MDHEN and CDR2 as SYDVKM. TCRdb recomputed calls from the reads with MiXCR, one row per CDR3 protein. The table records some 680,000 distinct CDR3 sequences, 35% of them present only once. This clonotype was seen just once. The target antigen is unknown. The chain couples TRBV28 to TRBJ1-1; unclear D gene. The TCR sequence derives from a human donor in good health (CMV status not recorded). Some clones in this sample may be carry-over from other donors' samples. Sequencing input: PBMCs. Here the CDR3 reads CASSLGGRGMDEAFF. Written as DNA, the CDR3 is TGTGCCAGCAGTTTAGGCGGGCGTGGTATGGACGAAGCTTTCTTT.